This T cell receptor beta chain was captured by sequencing in a study of blood T cells in healthy people across ages. Whole-study results and caveats: A roughly linear fall in TCR beta diversity per million T cells was seen with increasing age. Compared with aged donors, long-lived donors showed fewer expanded clones, suggesting selection.

PCR was performed a second time for about 7 to 11 cycles using a sample-barcoded 5' primer and a J-beta primer mix. In TCRdb, the 5' RACE reads were re-called with MiXCR into one record per CDR3 protein. This table has hundreds of thousands of distinct CDR3 sequences, roughly 24% appearing once. This clonotype was observed a few times. Its antigen is unidentified. Separately, the same data were catalogued under a study of T cells of mothers and their children. That investigation notes: Samples were provided by three healthy Caucasian mothers and their six children. Overlap measured in related mother-child pairs was slightly, non-significantly higher than in unrelated pairs.

Sequencing was done on a sample of blood. This TCR came from a boy younger than 18 in good health.

In DNA, the CDR3 is TGTGCCAGCAGCCCCGCGCGGGGGGATGACACCGGGGAGCTGTTTTTT. Its protein is CASSPARGDDTGELFF. This chain links TRBV7-2 with TRBJ2-2; 8 nucleotides agree with TRBD2. CDR3 length: 16 residues. The V gene's germline CDR1 is SGHTA and CDR2 FQGNSA. Trimming removed 5 bases from V and 3 bases from J; junction bases left unmatched: 8.